The TCR beta chain described here comes from a study of blood T cell repertoires in COVID-19. In the study overall: Samples of COVID-19 (acute and convalescent) were obtained from the United States, Italy and Spain.

Method: immunoSEQ multiplex PCR; TCRdb's copy keeps in-frame clones and lacks some. The table has some 260,000 clones, around nine tenths seen once; the top ten hold 2% to 2.5%. The sample taken for sequencing was peripheral blood. The receptor comes from a woman in her 40s who had recovered from COVID-19.

The CDR3 loop is CASSQASMGLVGSSYNEQFF. The CDR3 bases are TGCGCCAGCAGCCAAGCGTCGATGGGACTTGTCGGAAGCTCCTACAATGAGCAGTTCTTC. The chain joins TRBV4-3 to TRBJ2-1, with D possibly TRBD2 on 6 matching bases. This CDR3 has 20 amino acids. Germline CDR1 is LGHNA and CDR2 is YSLEER. Trimming took off 1 base at V and 0 bases at J, with 22 bases between the two ends.